The 31 T cell receptor beta chains in this list originate from one sample, sequenced in a study of CD8 T cells in Susac syndrome. About 0.5 to 1 ug RNA was reverse transcribed with random hexamers. Via MiXCR, TCRdb re-called the immunoSEQ multiplex PCR reads, giving one row per CDR3 protein. The table has around 170,000 distinct CDR3 sequences, approximately 95% seen once. Specimen: CD4+ T cells from PBMCs. The receptors derive from a human donor with Susac syndrome.

A single count supports this clonotype. This chain joins TRBV3-1 and TRBJ2-4, with a possible D match to TRBD2 (6 bases). The V gene's germline CDR1 is LGHDT and CDR2 YNNKEL (reference sequence). V shed 2 bases and J shed 4 bases, with 12 bases lying between them. There are 15 residues in the CDR3. Written as DNA, the CDR3 is TGTGCCAGCAGCCAATCCGGAGGGCGGAAAAACATTCAGTACTTC. Its translation: CASSQSGGRKNIQYF. Based on the CDR3 plus reference TRBV3-1 and TRBJ2-4, the full variable domain is DTAVSQTPKYLVTQMGNDKSIKCEQNLGHDTMYWYKQDSKKFLKIMFSYNNKELIINETVPNRFSPKSPDKAHLNLHINSLELGDSAVYFCASSQSGGRKNIQYFGAGTRLSVL.

The chain is built from TRBV15 and TRBJ2-4; D assignment may be TRBD1 or TRBD2 (6 bases each). The V gene lost 11 bases and the J gene lost 8 bases, with 22 bases spanning the gap. From germline, CDR1 is LNHNV and CDR2 YYDKDF (reference sequence). The CDR3 loop spans 14 amino acids. The CDR3 sequence is CAASSGLRGDIQYF. The CDR3 DNA reads TGTGCCGCATCCTCGGGACTGAGGGGGGACATTCAGTACTTC.

The rearrangement joins TRBV5-4 to TRBJ1-1; weak D call: TRBD1 (5 bases). V lost 0 bases to trimming and J lost 6 bases, with 18 bases between them. The length of the CDR3 is 16 residues. Germline V gives CDR1 SGHNT, CDR2 YYREEE (reference sequence). In nucleotides, the CDR3 is TGTGCCAGCAGCTTGGATAGTCAGGGATGGGGCTCTGAAGCTTTCTTT. Translating gives CASSLDSQGWGSEAFF.

The V gene is TRBV4-3, the J gene TRBJ2-2; D is undetermined. Germline-derived CDR1 and CDR2 are LGHNA and YSLEER. The CDR3 is made up of 16 amino acids. V was trimmed by 1 base and J by 3 bases, leaving 12 bases between them. This CDR3 is CASSQVQVRDTGELFF. The CDR3 nucleotides read TGCGCCAGCAGCCAAGTCCAGGTTCGGGACACCGGGGAGCTGTTTTTT.

This chain uses TRBV18 with TRBJ2-5; TRBD1 might be the D (5 bases). Trimming removed 1 base at V and 2 bases at J, with 11 bases between. Looked up from germline, CDR1 is KGHSH and CDR2 is LQKENI. The CDR3 runs to 15 residues. Here the CDR3 DNA reads TGTGCCAGCTCACCACTACAACAGGCACAAGAGACCCAGTACTTC. Translating gives CASSPLQQAQETQYF.

CDR3 sequence: CASRPGAGANVLTF. DNA for the CDR3: TGTGCCAGCCGTCCAGGGGCTGGGGCCAACGTCCTGACTTTC. This chain uses TRBV12-3 or TRBV12-4 with TRBJ2-6, with D perhaps TRBD1 (6 bases). The V end lost 8 bases, the J end lost 2 bases, and 10 bases lay between the germline ends. The CDR3 covers 14 residues.

V gene TRBV6-2 or TRBV6-3 combines with J gene TRBJ2-1, with 7 nucleotides matching TRBD2. The CDR3 consists of 15 residues. Germline V CDR1 and CDR2: MNHEY, SVGEGT. V lost 4 bases and J lost 5; bases outside the gene matches: 8. The CDR3 DNA follows: TGTGCCAGCAGTTGGGGGGGGATACTCAACAATGAGCAGTTCTTC. Translating it yields CASSWGGILNNEQFF.

V is TRBV15 and J is TRBJ2-7; the match to TRBD1 covers 9 bases. In germline, CDR1 is LNHNV, CDR2 YYDKDF (reference sequence). V lost 3 bases to trimming and J lost 1 base; unmatched junction nucleotides: 7. The CDR3 totals 16 residues. Written as DNA, the CDR3 is TGTGCCACCAGCAGGAGCCGGGACAGGGCTTCCTACGAGCAGTACTTC. It encodes CATSRSRDRASYEQYF.

This chain uses TRBV3-1 with TRBJ2-1, with 7 bases that match TRBD2. J was trimmed by 7 bases and V by 5 bases; bases with no gene match: 8. Looked up from germline, CDR1 is LGHDT and CDR2 is YNNKEL (reference sequence). The CDR3 covers 14 residues. CDR3 sequence: CASSNSGRQNEQFF. In DNA form, the CDR3 reads TGTGCCAGCAGCAATTCCGGGAGGCAGAATGAGCAGTTCTTC.

The J gene is TRBJ2-3, the V gene TRBV5-6, with D hard to call. V shed 5 bases and J shed 1 base, with 11 bases lying between them. Germline V lookup: CDR1 SGHDT, CDR2 YYEEEE. CDR3 length: 14 residues. For the CDR3, the DNA is TGTGCCAGCAGGCCGCGCGGCCGCACAGATACGCAGTATTTT. Protein: CASRPRGRTDTQYF. Supplemented by reference TRBV5-6 and TRBJ2-3, the full variable domain reads DAGVTQSPTHLIKTRGQQVTLRCSPKSGHDTVSWYQQALGQGPQFIFQYYEEEERQRGNFPDRFSGHQFPNYSSELNVNALLLGDSALYLCASRPRGRTDTQYFGPGTRLTVL.

This clonotype was seen a few times. This rearrangement joins TRBV10-3 to TRBJ1-6; D is possibly TRBD1 (5 bases). This CDR3 comprises 13 residues. Germline CDR1 reads ENHRY; CDR2 reads SYGVKD. Trimming stripped 3 bases from V and 5 bases from J, with 5 bases between. The CDR3 DNA reads TGTGCCATCAGTGACAGGGATAATTCACCCCTCCACTTT. It codes for CAISDRDNSPLHF.

The V gene is TRBV20-1, the J gene TRBJ2-5; a possible D gene is TRBD1 (6 bases). From germline, CDR1 is DFQATT and CDR2 SNEGSKA (reference sequence). This CDR3 contains 11 residues. V lost 7 bases and J 3 bases, leaving 9 bases between the germline ends. Here the CDR3 DNA reads TGCAGTGGGACAGCCGAAGAGACCCAGTACTTC. Translating it yields CSGTAEETQYF.

The rearrangement joins TRBV2 to TRBJ2-1; TRBD2 matches 9 bases. This CDR3 is 17 amino acids long. The germline V gene has CDR1 SNHLY and CDR2 FYNNEI. The ends lost 0 bases at V and 6 bases at J; junction bases unmatched: 9. CDR3 loop: CASSEARRGGRANEQFF. CDR3 nucleotide sequence: TGTGCCAGCAGTGAAGCACGGCGGGGGGGCCGGGCCAATGAGCAGTTCTTC.

The sample holds one count of this clonotype. The rearrangement links TRBV5-1 to TRBJ2-5; tentative D call: TRBD2 (5 bases). CDR1 is SGHRS and CDR2 is YFSETQ in the germline V gene. Trimming took 4 bases from V and 4 from J, leaving 11 bases between them. The CDR3 is made up of 13 amino acids. CDR3 in DNA: TGCGCCAGCAGCCCCACTAGACGAGAGACCCAGTACTTC. Protein sequence: CASSPTRRETQYF.

The rearrangement links TRBV29-1 to TRBJ2-7; 8 bases line up with TRBD1. This CDR3 comprises 13 residues. Germline V CDR1 and CDR2: SQVTM, ANQGSEA. V lost 1 base to trimming and J lost 6 bases; unmatched junction nucleotides: 5. CDR3 region: CSVEGSGGGEQYF. The CDR3, as DNA: TGCAGCGTTGAAGGGTCAGGGGGCGGCGAGCAGTACTTC.

V and J are TRBV2 and TRBJ2-7, with D hard to call. CDR1 SNHLY and CDR2 FYNNEI come from the germline V gene. The CDR3 extends over 12 amino acids. Trimming removed 5 bases from V and 0 bases from J, with 5 bases in between. CDR3 sequence reads: CASSLSSYEQYV. CDR3 DNA: TGTGCCAGCAGTTTAAGCTCCTACGAGCAGTACGTC.

The rearrangement links TRBV4-3 to TRBJ2-6; tentatively, D is TRBD1 (5 bases). This CDR3 comprises 18 residues. Germline V gives CDR1 LGHNA, CDR2 YSLEER. Trimming pared 0 bases from V and 0 bases from J, leaving 12 bases between. CDR3 region: CASSQEPPQVSGANVLTF. CDR3 sequence (DNA): TGCGCCAGCAGCCAAGAGCCGCCACAGGTCTCTGGGGCCAACGTCCTGACTTTC.

The V and J genes are TRBV7-8 and TRBJ2-3, with no clear D. From germline, CDR1 is SGHVS and CDR2 FQNEAQ. This CDR3 is built from 14 residues. Trimming took 4 bases from V and 0 from J, leaving 8 bases between them. The CDR3 is CASSSGRSTDTQYF. The CDR3 DNA reads as TGTGCCAGCAGCTCGGGCCGTAGCACAGATACGCAGTATTTT.

This clonotype was seen only a few times. The CDR3 region is CASSLSGYQETQYF. In DNA, the CDR3 is TGTGCCAGCAGCTTATCAGGGTACCAAGAGACCCAGTACTTC. The V call is TRBV7-3, the J call TRBJ2-5, with D tentatively TRBD1 (5 bases). The CDR3 is 14 amino acids. Germline V gene sequence: CDR1 SGHTA, CDR2 FQGTGA. V was pared by 2 bases and J by 0 bases, with 7 bases between.

The chain joins TRBV20-1 to TRBJ1-2, with no clear D. Germline CDR1 is DFQATT and CDR2 is SNEGSKA (reference sequence). The CDR3 covers 14 residues. The V and J ends lost 5 bases and 5 bases respectively, with 18 bases between them. CDR3 sequence: CSARPVGVGYGYTF. DNA for the CDR3: TGCAGTGCTCGCCCGGTCGGGGTTGGGTATGGCTACACCTTC.

The V gene is TRBV11-1, the J gene TRBJ2-7; TRBD2 matches 12 bases. V trimming: 5 bases; J trimming: 2 bases; junction bases outside the gene matches: 7. This CDR3 is built from 16 residues. Germline-derived CDR1 and CDR2 are SGHAT and FQDESV (reference sequence). CDR3 in DNA: TGTGCCAGCAGCGCACCCGCTAGCGGGAGGGCCTACGAGCAGTACTTC. It yields the protein CASSAPASGRAYEQYF.

DNA of the CDR3: TGTGCCAGCAAGTGGGCTAGCGGAGAGACCCAGTACTTC. Translated: CASKWASGETQYF. The gene calls are TRBV6-5 and TRBJ2-5; 7 bases line up with TRBD2. This CDR3 has 13 amino acids. CDR1 MNHEY and CDR2 SVGAGI come from the germline V gene. The V segment lost 7 bases and the J segment 4 bases; nucleotides outside the gene matches: 6.

The genes are TRBV27 and TRBJ2-1; D gene ambiguous. CDR1 and CDR2 from the germline V gene are MNHEY and SMNVEV (reference sequence). The CDR3 has 16 amino acids. The V and J ends lost 6 bases and 3 bases respectively, with 18 bases between them. The CDR3 DNA follows: TGTGCCAGCAGCTTTACAGCTGCGACGATCTACAATGAGCAGTTCTTC. Encoded protein: CASSFTAATIYNEQFF.

The chain is built from TRBV9 and TRBJ2-5; perhaps D is TRBD1 or TRBD2 (5 bases each). The CDR3 contains 15 residues. Trimming took off 2 bases at V and 5 bases at J, with 16 bases between the two ends. Germline V CDR1 and CDR2: SGDLS, YYNGEE. CDR3 in DNA: TGTGCCAGCAGCGTTGGACATGATGGGAGCGAGACCCAGTACTTC. Translated, it gives CASSVGHDGSETQYF.

V and J are TRBV7-6 and TRBJ2-5, with D uncertain. The V end lost 4 bases, the J end lost 3 bases, and 12 bases lay between the germline ends. Per germline, CDR1 SGHVS and CDR2 FNYEAQ. This CDR3 has 14 amino acids. In nucleotides, the CDR3 is TGTGCCAGCAGCTCCGGACCTAACAAAGAGACCCAGTACTTC. This sequence encodes CASSSGPNKETQYF.

J is TRBJ2-7 and V is TRBV15; no definite D call. The CDR3 runs to 13 residues. With 3 bases removed from V and 7 bases from J, the gap between germline ends came to 13 bases. Germline V CDR1 and CDR2: LNHNV, YYDKDF (reference sequence). The chain's CDR3 is CATSSRISREQYF. CDR3 nucleotides: TGTGCCACCAGCAGCCGGATTTCGAGAGAGCAGTACTTC.

This clonotype was recorded once. The chain uses TRBV5-1 and TRBJ1-2; the match to TRBD1 covers 7 bases. CDR1 is SGHRS and CDR2 is YFSETQ in the germline V gene. Unmatched junction bases numbered 3, after V lost 4 bases and J lost 3 bases. The CDR3 has 13 amino acids. CDR3 amino acids: CASSQGQYYGYTF. In DNA form, the CDR3 reads TGCGCCAGCAGCCAGGGACAGTACTATGGCTACACCTTC.

The J gene is TRBJ1-2, the V gene TRBV12-3 or TRBV12-4; no reliable D call. The CDR3 covers 13 residues. Trimming removed 5 bases from V and 0 bases from J, with 7 bases in between. The CDR3 DNA reads as TGTGCCAGCAGTCGATTGGCTAACTATGGCTACACCTTC. This encodes CASSRLANYGYTF.

The rearrangement uses TRBV9 and TRBJ1-2; D is uncertain. V was clipped by 7 bases and J by 0 bases, with 16 bases between them. Germline V gene lookup returns CDR1 SGDLS and CDR2 YYNGEE. This CDR3 region has 15 residues. CDR3 in DNA: TGTGCCAGCTCCCCGGGTGGGAGCTCTAACTATGGCTACACCTTC. Translated, it gives CASSPGGSSNYGYTF.

The chain recombines TRBV28 with TRBJ2-5, with D possibly being TRBD1 (6 bases). The CDR3 sequence is 13 residues long. Between the trimmed V and J ends, which lost 6 bases and 0 bases, there was a span of 8 bases. The V gene's germline CDR1 is MDHEN and CDR2 SYDVKM. For the CDR3, the DNA is TGTGCCAGCAGGAGGGGGTACCAAGAGACCCAGTACTTC. Encoded protein: CASRRGYQETQYF.

This clonotype came up once. The V call is TRBV5-6, the J call TRBJ2-1; 8 bases agree with TRBD2. V shed 0 bases and J 6 bases; nucleotides not matched to a gene: 11. The CDR3 spans 17 residues. Germline lookup yields CDR1 SGHDT and CDR2 YYEEEE. The CDR3 loop is CASSLARGGPTGNEQFF. CDR3 DNA sequence: TGTGCCAGCAGCTTGGCTCGGGGGGGCCCAACAGGCAATGAGCAGTTCTTC.